Shown below are 19 T cell receptor beta chains from a single sample sequenced in a study of T cells expressing NK-cell markers. TCRdb re-called the 5' RACE reads and shows each CDR3 protein once, DNA omitted. This sample's table has a few hundred thousand distinct CDR3 sequences. The sequenced sample consisted of blood T cells: a sorted CD56 or NKG2C T cell subset, CD4+ or CD8+ T cells, or bulk PBMC T cells (not recorded which). The receptors were gathered from a man aged 18 to 35 in good health.

The chain has TRBV20-1 and TRBJ2-3; the TRBD2 assignment by TCRdb is unverifiable without DNA. Per germline, CDR1 DFQATT and CDR2 SNEGSKA (reference sequence). The CDR3 sequence is 14 residues long. CDR3 residues: CSAVSGSGKDTQYF.

This chain links TRBV29-1 with TRBJ2-1; absent DNA, TCRdb's TRBD2 call cannot be checked. The CDR3 consists of 15 residues. The germline V gene has CDR1 SQVTM and CDR2 ANQGSEA. CDR3 amino acids: CSVVGTRGLGDEQFF.

V gene TRBV24-1 combines with J gene TRBJ2-3; TCRdb lists TRBD2, though no DNA is available to test this call. Per the germline V gene, CDR1 is KGHDR and CDR2 is SFDVKD. The CDR3 runs to 15 residues. The CDR3 protein is CATSGGTPQTDTQYF.

The chain carries TRBV7-2 and TRBJ2-7; the TCRdb call, TRBD1, lacks DNA for checking. Germline CDR1 reads SGHTA; CDR2 reads FQGNSA. The length of the CDR3 is 15 residues. The CDR3 region is CASSLITGGVSEQYF.

J is TRBJ2-1 and V is TRBV5-1; TCRdb indicates TRBD2, and absent DNA this call remains unverified. The germline V gene encodes CDR1 SGHRS and CDR2 YFSETQ. There are 15 residues in the CDR3. The CDR3 loop reads CASSLAGAINNEQFF.

This chain uses TRBV4-1 with TRBJ1-6; the TRBD1 assignment by TCRdb is unverifiable without DNA. The CDR3 extends over 15 amino acids. CDR1 is MGHRA, CDR2 YSYEKL, per germline. CDR3 loop: CASSLPAGVGSPLHF.

The J gene is TRBJ2-3, the V gene TRBV27; the TRBD2 assignment by TCRdb is unverifiable without DNA. The CDR3 totals 17 residues. The V gene's germline CDR1 is MNHEY and CDR2 SMNVEV (reference sequence). CDR3 region: CASSLGVLAGGTDTQYF.

V usage is TRBV3-1 and J usage is TRBJ2-7. CDR3 length: 11 residues. CDR1 LGHDT and CDR2 YNNKEL come from the germline V gene (reference sequence). CDR3 amino acids: CASSQDYEQYF.

CDR3 region: CASSLAAGEHNEQFF. The rearrangement uses TRBV12-3 or TRBV12-4 and TRBJ2-1; TCRdb's D call of TRBD2 is untestable without DNA. This CDR3 is 15 amino acids long.

This chain links TRBV24-1 with TRBJ2-1; no DNA is available, so the TRBD2 call from TCRdb remains unchecked. This CDR3 is 16 amino acids long. The germline V gene encodes CDR1 KGHDR and CDR2 SFDVKD. The CDR3 protein is CATSVLSSGSGVEQFF.

CDR3 sequence reads: CSARTRSGYSYEQYF. The chain couples TRBV20-1 to TRBJ2-7; TCRdb's assignment of TRBD2 cannot be checked, as there is no DNA. CDR1 and CDR2 (germline): DFQATT, SNEGSKA (reference sequence). The CDR3 length is 15 residues.

The chain couples TRBV20-1 to TRBJ2-1; TCRdb gives TRBD2 as the D gene, but with no DNA this cannot be confirmed. CDR3 size: 16 residues. The germline V gene encodes CDR1 DFQATT and CDR2 SNEGSKA (reference sequence). CDR3 sequence reads: CSATGPSGRNYNEQFF.

The genes are TRBV10-1 and TRBJ1-6. CDR1 and CDR2 from the germline V gene are WNHNN and SYGVQD (reference sequence). The CDR3 extends over 12 amino acids. CDR3 residues: CASSESSAPLHF.

V is TRBV29-1 and J is TRBJ1-1; TCRdb indicates TRBD1, and absent DNA this call remains unverified. Germline CDR1 and CDR2: SQVTM and ANQGSEA. This CDR3 has 11 amino acids. CDR3 residues: CSVEPDRRAFF.

The chain carries TRBV29-1 and TRBJ2-6. The CDR3 sequence is 14 residues long. Germline V CDR1 and CDR2: SQVTM, ANQGSEA. The CDR3 sequence: CSVQDLSGANVLTF.

The V call is TRBV20-1, the J call TRBJ2-3; with no DNA, the TCRdb D assignment of TRBD1 cannot be verified. CDR3 length: 15 amino acids. CDR1 DFQATT and CDR2 SNEGSKA come from the germline V gene (reference sequence). This CDR3 is CSASKNRPAADTQYF.

The J gene is TRBJ2-5, the V gene TRBV15. The CDR3 has 15 amino acids. Germline V CDR1 and CDR2: LNHNV, YYDKDF (reference sequence). The CDR3 here is CATSRDFLGRETQYF.

This chain joins TRBV5-1 and TRBJ2-1; TCRdb's D call of TRBD2 is untestable without DNA. CDR3 length: 15 residues. Germline V gene sequence: CDR1 SGHRS, CDR2 YFSETQ. This CDR3 reads CASSGREGLPNEQFF.

This chain joins TRBV18 and TRBJ2-1; TCRdb proposes TRBD2, but this gene call is untestable without DNA. In germline, CDR1 is KGHSH, CDR2 LQKENI. The CDR3 is made up of 14 amino acids. The CDR3 here is CASSPASGAAEQFF. The entire variable domain, with the rest obtained from reference TRBV18 and TRBJ2-1, is as follows: NAGVMQNPRHLVRRRGQEARLRCSPMKGHSHVYWYRQLPEEGLKFMVYLQKENIIDESGMPKERFSAEFPKEGPSILRIQQVVRGDSAAYFCASSPASGAAEQFFGPGTRLTVL.